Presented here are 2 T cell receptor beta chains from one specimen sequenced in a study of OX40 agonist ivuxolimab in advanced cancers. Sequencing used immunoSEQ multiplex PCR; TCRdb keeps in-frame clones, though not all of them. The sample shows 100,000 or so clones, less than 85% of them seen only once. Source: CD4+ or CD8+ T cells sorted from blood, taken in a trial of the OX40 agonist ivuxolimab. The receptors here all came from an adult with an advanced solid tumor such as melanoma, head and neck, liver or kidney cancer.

CDR3 sequence: CASSYASTGELFF. The DNA for the CDR3 is TGTGCCAGCAGTTACGCCAGCACCGGGGAGCTGTTTTTT. The genes are TRBV6-5 and TRBJ2-2; D is uncertain. Germline V gene data show CDR1 as MNHEY and CDR2 as SVGAGI. CDR3 length equals 13 residues. Deletions cut 2 bases from V and 4 bases from J, with 5 bases between.

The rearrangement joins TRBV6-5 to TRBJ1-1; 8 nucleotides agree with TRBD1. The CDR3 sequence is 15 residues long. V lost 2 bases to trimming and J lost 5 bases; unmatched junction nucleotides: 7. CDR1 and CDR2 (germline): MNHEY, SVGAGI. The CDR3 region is CASSYADRGGTEAFF. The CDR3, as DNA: TGTGCCAGCAGTTACGCAGACAGGGGTGGGACTGAAGCTTTCTTT.